This T cell receptor beta chain emerged from a study of blood T cell repertoires in COVID-19. Overall study: Sites in the United States, Italy and Spain provided acute and convalescent COVID-19 samples.

Germline CDR1 reads LGHNA; CDR2 reads YNFKEQ. The ends lost 4 bases at V and 3 bases at J; junction bases unmatched: 7. The CDR3 is 16 residues long. Individuals drawn from approximately 26 US areas were about 18 to 90 years old. Participants' own reports of clinical history determined their cohort assignment. Authors' analysis steps: Reference gene primer amplification gave estimated nucleated cell counts. Clones were sequenced by immunoSEQ multiplex PCR, and TCRdb holds only the in-frame ones, with some missing. V and J calls and clone size are copied from that table; D and trimming were computed from the DNA. The sample consists of 250,000 to 300,000 clones, about 80% of them appearing once.

Sequencing used PBMCs or T cells enriched from blood (not recorded which). This clonotype was obtained from a man younger than 45 with acute COVID-19. The chain carries TRBV4-2 and TRBJ2-3, with TRBD2 matching 10 bases. The chain's CDR3 is CASSLSHSGGTDTQYF. In DNA, the CDR3 is TGTGCCAGCAGCCTTTCTCATAGCGGGGGGACAGATACGCAGTATTTT.